The entry below describes one T cell receptor (beta chain). The data derive from a study of technical replicates of blood from a few donors. The CDR3 has 16 residues. The ends were cut back, 1 base at V and 7 bases at J, with 17 bases in the middle. In germline, CDR1 is SGHVS, CDR2 FQNEAQ. Assay: immunoSEQ multiplex PCR; the TCRdb copy retains only in-frame clones and omits some. Among 65,000 to 95,000 clones listed, approximately 90% were seen once. The V gene is TRBV7-8, the J gene TRBJ2-1, with TRBD2 as a possible D gene (5 bases). This clonotype was sampled from a human donor in good health. The sample was T cells isolated from PBMCs. In DNA, the CDR3 is TGTGCCAGCAGCTTAGGTCGGCAGGCGGGTACGAATGAGCAGTTCTTC. Translation gives CASSLGRQAGTNEQFF.